The present TCR beta chain was sequenced within a study of blood T cell repertoires in COVID-19. Study-wide background: Specimens from acute and convalescent COVID-19 originated in the United States, Italy and Spain. From T cells, B-cell-depleted T cells, or PBMCs came the material, which was cDNA or gDNA.

Authors' processing steps: Scientists estimated how many nucleated cells there were by amplifying reference gene primers. Using immunoSEQ multiplex PCR, the repertoire was profiled, and TCRdb retains in-frame clones only, with some absent. For V, J and clone size, that table is used; D and trimming come from the DNA. The sample has 340,000 or so clones; 80% to 90% are singletons. CDR1 and CDR2 (germline): SGHTA, FQGNSA. This CDR3 region has 15 residues. V lost 5 bases and J 6 bases, leaving 17 bases between the germline ends. The source of this sequence is a young man with active or convalescent COVID-19. The chain combines TRBV7-2 with TRBJ1-5; tentatively, D is TRBD1 (6 bases). Sequencing input: peripheral blood. The CDR3 spells CASSKDGGQGQPQHF. CDR3 bases: TGTGCCAGCAGCAAAGACGGGGGGCAGGGTCAGCCCCAGCATTTT.